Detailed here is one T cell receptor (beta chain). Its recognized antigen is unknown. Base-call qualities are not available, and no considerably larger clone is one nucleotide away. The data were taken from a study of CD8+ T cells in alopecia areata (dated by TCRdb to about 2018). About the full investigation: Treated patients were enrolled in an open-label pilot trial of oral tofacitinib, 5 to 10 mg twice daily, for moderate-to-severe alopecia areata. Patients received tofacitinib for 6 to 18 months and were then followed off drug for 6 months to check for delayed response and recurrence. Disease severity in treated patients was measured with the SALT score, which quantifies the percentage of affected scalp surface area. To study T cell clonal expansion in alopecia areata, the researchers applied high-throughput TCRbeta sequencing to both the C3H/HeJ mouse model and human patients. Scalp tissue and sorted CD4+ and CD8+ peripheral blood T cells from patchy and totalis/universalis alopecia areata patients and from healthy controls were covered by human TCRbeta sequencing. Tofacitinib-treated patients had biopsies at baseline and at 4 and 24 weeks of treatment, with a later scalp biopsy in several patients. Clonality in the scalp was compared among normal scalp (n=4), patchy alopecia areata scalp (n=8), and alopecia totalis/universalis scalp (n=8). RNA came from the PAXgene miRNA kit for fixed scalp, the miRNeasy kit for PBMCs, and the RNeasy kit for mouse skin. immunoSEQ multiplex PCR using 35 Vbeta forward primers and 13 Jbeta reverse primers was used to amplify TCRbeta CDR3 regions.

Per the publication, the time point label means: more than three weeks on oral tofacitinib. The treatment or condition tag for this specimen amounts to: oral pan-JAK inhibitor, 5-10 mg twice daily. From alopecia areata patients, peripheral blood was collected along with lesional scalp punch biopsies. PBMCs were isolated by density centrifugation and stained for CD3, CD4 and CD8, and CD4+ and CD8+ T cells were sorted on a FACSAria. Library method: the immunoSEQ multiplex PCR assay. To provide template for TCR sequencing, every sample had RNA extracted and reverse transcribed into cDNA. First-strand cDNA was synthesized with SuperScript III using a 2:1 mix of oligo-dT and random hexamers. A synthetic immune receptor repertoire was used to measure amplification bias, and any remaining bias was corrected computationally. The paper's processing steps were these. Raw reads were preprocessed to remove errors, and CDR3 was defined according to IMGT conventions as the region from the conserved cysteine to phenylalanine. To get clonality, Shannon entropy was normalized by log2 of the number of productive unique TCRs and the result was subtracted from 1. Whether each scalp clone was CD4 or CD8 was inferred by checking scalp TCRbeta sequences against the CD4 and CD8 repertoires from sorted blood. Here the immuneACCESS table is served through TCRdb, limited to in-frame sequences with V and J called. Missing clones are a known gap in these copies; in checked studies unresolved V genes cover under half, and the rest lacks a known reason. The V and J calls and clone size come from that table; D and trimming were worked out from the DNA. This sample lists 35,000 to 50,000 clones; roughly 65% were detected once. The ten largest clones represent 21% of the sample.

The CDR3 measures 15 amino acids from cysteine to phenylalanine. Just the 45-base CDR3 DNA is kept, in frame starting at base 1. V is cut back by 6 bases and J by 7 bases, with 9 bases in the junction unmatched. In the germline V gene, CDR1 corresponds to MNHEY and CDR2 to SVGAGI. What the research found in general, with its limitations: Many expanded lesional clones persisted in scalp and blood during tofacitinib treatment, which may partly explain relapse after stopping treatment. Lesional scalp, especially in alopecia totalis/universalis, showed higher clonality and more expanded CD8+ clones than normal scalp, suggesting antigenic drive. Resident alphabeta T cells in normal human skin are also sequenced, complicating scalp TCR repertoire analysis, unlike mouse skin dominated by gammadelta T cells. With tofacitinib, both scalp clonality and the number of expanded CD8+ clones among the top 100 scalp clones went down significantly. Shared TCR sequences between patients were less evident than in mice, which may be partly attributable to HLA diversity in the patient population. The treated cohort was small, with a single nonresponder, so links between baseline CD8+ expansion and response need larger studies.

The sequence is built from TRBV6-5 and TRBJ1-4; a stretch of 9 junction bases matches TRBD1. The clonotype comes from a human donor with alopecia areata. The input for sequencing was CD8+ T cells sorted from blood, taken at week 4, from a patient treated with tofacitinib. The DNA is TGTGCCAGCAGCCCTACCGGGACAGGGATTGAAAAACTGTTTTTT. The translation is CASSPTGTGIEKLFF.